The clone carrying this T cell receptor (beta chain) was counted at least ten times. This entry is derived from a study of Graves' ophthalmopathy and Graves' hyperthyroidism. TCR beta CDR3 regions were amplified from RNA transcripts. Second-round multiplex PCR followed a first-round RT-PCR using HTBI primers. TCRdb re-called the multiplex PCR reads with MiXCR, one entry per CDR3 protein. The sample includes hundreds of thousands of distinct CDR3 sequences, about 20% of them seen just once. Patients were diagnosed from clinical symptoms, serum thyroxine, TRAb, thyroid ultrasound and orbital computed tomography. The sample comprised peripheral blood. The clonotype was recovered from a woman under 30 with stable Graves' hyperthyroidism. Some clones in this sample may be carry-over from other donors' samples.

This CDR3 is CASSRSGRVTYEQYF. CDR3 nucleotides: TGTGCCAGCAGTCGGAGCGGGAGGGTGACCTACGAGCAGTACTTC. V usage is TRBV6-1 and J usage is TRBJ2-7; 10 bases are a match to TRBD2. The CDR3 sequence is 15 residues long. Germline V lookup: CDR1 MNHNS, CDR2 SASEGT. Trimming cost V 5 bases and J 2 bases; bases outside gene matches: 6.